This T cell receptor (beta chain) was sequenced during a study of T-cell reconstitution after alpha-beta-depleted transplantation in children. Study-wide findings and caveats: Where alpha-beta T cells came from about two months after transplant was reportedly several hundred expanded graft clones. Several patients had high TCRbeta diversity at day 60; it came from surviving recipient T cells and thymic progenitors.

The J segment lost 0 bases and the V segment lost 2 bases, leaving 6 bases of the junction unmatched. The germline V gene has CDR1 PRHDT and CDR2 FYEKMQ (reference sequence). CDR3 length equals 16 residues. The sample holds many counts of this clonotype. Its specificity is not known. Unique molecular identifiers featured in how the TCRbeta library was prepared. TCRdb analysed the PCR reads with MiXCR anew, one entry per CDR3 protein. This table has about 460,000 distinct CDR3 sequences, 10% appearing once. This sample comprised PBMCs, obtained before TCRalphabeta/CD19-depleted stem cell transplant. This clonotype was obtained from a child aged 2-15 years with inherited bone marrow failure, due to receive a stem cell transplant. The chain uses TRBV13 and TRBJ2-7; TRBD1 agrees at 8 bases. Here the CDR3 reads CASSLLGDRSSYEQYF. The CDR3 DNA reads TGTGCCAGCAGCTTACTGGGGGACAGGAGCTCCTACGAGCAGTACTTC. Looking up the rest from reference TRBV13 and TRBJ2-7 gives the full variable domain: AAGVIQSPRHLIKEKRETATLKCYPIPRHDTVYWYQQGPGQDPQFLISFYEKMQSDKGSIPDRFSAQQFSDYHSELNMSSLELGDSALYFCASSLLGDRSSYEQYFGPGTRLTVT.